A single sample is the source of the 22 T cell receptor beta chains below, sequenced in a study of spatial heterogeneity in lung cancer. Time point here: sample taken at primary tumor resection. Unsorted whole RNA from tumor, nontumor lung or frozen PBMC underwent sequencing. TCRdb used MiXCR to reprocess the 5' RACE reads, holding one entry per CDR3 protein. The sample lists about 11,000 distinct CDR3 sequences, roughly 24% occurring once. The sequencing here drew on PBMCs, taken at surgery. These receptors were obtained from a female donor with early-stage non-small cell lung cancer.

This clonotype was seen a few times. The rearrangement links TRBV6-2 or TRBV6-3 to TRBJ2-7; TRBD2 is a possible D gene (6 bases). CDR1 MNHEY and CDR2 SVGEGT come from the germline V gene. Trimming removed 3 bases at V and 3 bases at J, with 15 bases between. CDR3 length: 15 residues. The CDR3 reads CASSYSGTASYEQYF. The CDR3 DNA sequence: TGTGCCAGCAGTTATTCCGGGACTGCCAGCTACGAGCAGTACTTC.

This clonotype has a handful of counts. The V and J genes are TRBV12-3 or TRBV12-4 and TRBJ1-2; a possible D gene is TRBD1 (6 bases). Trimming removed 6 bases from V and 8 bases from J, with 22 bases in between. The CDR3 extends over 15 amino acids. The CDR3 region has the DNA TGTGCCAGCAGAAGGGGGGGAACTCCGCGGGAGGGCTACACCTTC. Translated, it gives CASRRGGTPREGYTF.

The V call is TRBV7-2, the J call TRBJ1-6; TRBD1 might be the D (6 bases). The germline V gene has CDR1 SGHTA and CDR2 FQGNSA. The germline V and J ends were trimmed by 5 bases and 12 bases, with 14 bases remaining between them. This CDR3 has 13 amino acids. The CDR3 DNA reads TGTGCCAGCAGCATCCGACAGGTGGTACCCCTCCACTTT. Protein sequence: CASSIRQVVPLHF.

The rearrangement joins TRBV7-9 to TRBJ2-1; TRBD2 matches 9 bases. After removal of 6 bases from V and 4 bases from J, the junction contained 7 bases not matched to a gene. Looked up from germline, CDR1 is SEHNR and CDR2 is FQNEAQ (reference sequence). The CDR3 runs 15 residues. The CDR3 region has the DNA TGTGCCAGCAGTTCTAGCGGGATCGGTTACAATGAGCAGTTCTTC. Its protein product is CASSSSGIGYNEQFF.

This clonotype has a handful of counts. The chain's CDR3 is CASSSAQETQYF. The DNA of the CDR3 is TGTGCCAGCAGTTCCGCTCAAGAGACCCAGTACTTC. This chain connects TRBV6-5 to TRBJ2-5; no reliable D call. Germline V gene lookup returns CDR1 MNHEY and CDR2 SVGAGI. This CDR3 is built from 12 residues. The V end was cut by 4 bases, the J end by 2 bases, with 5 bases between.

By sample share, this clonotype is medium-sized (0.01 to 0.1%). This rearrangement joins TRBV18 to TRBJ2-1, with 8 bases lining up with TRBD2. The V segment lost 3 bases and the J segment 4 bases; nucleotides outside the gene matches: 11. The V gene's germline CDR1 is KGHSH and CDR2 LQKENI. There are 17 residues in the CDR3. CDR3 sequence (DNA): TGTGCCAGCTCACCTATCCGGCTTAGCGGGGAGTACAATGAGCAGTTCTTC. It is translated as CASSPIRLSGEYNEQFF.

Details on this clonotype: Germline is not matched at one junction end, which may reflect a read error. This rearrangement joins TRBV4-2 to TRBJ1-2; D ambiguous. Germline V gene lookup returns CDR1 LGHNA and CDR2 YNFKEQ. This CDR3 has 14 amino acids. The CDR3 here is CASSEDGRERGYTF. CDR3 bases: TGTGCCAGCAGCGAAGACGGGCGGGAGCGTGGCTACACCTTC.

This clonotype is medium-sized in the sample. The genes are TRBV6-1 and TRBJ2-2; unclear D gene. Germline V gives CDR1 MNHNS, CDR2 SASEGT. Trimming removed 2 bases from V and 5 bases from J, with 6 bases in between. The CDR3 is made up of 13 amino acids. The CDR3 nucleotides read TGTGCCAGCAGTGAAAGAGAAACCGGGGAGCTGTTTTTT. It yields the protein CASSERETGELFF.

This clonotype has more than one count but fewer than ten. The rearrangement joins TRBV19 to TRBJ2-2; TRBD1 matches at 10 bases. The V segment lost 0 bases and the J segment 6 bases; nucleotides outside the gene matches: 7. CDR3 size: 17 residues. The germline V gene has CDR1 LNHDA and CDR2 SQIVND (reference sequence). The CDR3 DNA follows: TGTGCCAGTAGTATAGATCCCGGGACAGGGGTCGCCGGGGAGCTGTTTTTT. Translated: CASSIDPGTGVAGELFF.

CDR3 DNA sequence: TGCAGTGCTCAGGGACAGTGGGCCAGAGAAGAGCAGTACTTC. This sequence encodes CSAQGQWAREEQYF. J is TRBJ2-7 and V is TRBV20-1; 7 bases align to TRBD1. The germline CDR1 and CDR2 sequences are DFQATT and SNEGSKA (reference sequence). CDR3 length: 14 residues. Trimming took 5 bases from V and 7 from J; bases not matched to a gene: 14.

This sequence joins TRBV6-7 and TRBJ2-7, with D possibly matching TRBD2 (5 bases). TRBV6-7 is assigned to the ORF class and has an uncertain function. The CDR3 sequence is 16 residues long. Trimming removed 4 bases at V and 3 bases at J, with 19 bases between. This chain's CDR3 is CASSFPPGGCYYEQYF. DNA for the CDR3: TGTGCCAGCAGTTTCCCGCCCGGCGGGTGTTACTACGAGCAGTACTTC.

In its sample, this clonotype was seen many times. The chain couples TRBV6-5 to TRBJ1-2, with 7 bases that match TRBD1. The V gene end was trimmed by 5 bases and the J gene end by 8 bases; junction bases not matched to a gene: 8. There are 13 residues in the CDR3. Germline V CDR1 and CDR2: MNHEY, SVGAGI. The CDR3 loop is CASSLGGGWGYTF. CDR3 DNA: TGTGCCAGCAGTCTAGGAGGGGGCTGGGGCTACACCTTC.

This clonotype was found a few times. The chain carries TRBV25-1 and TRBJ2-1; 10 nucleotides match TRBD2. V shed 4 bases and J 0 bases; nucleotides not matched to a gene: 12. The CDR3 runs 19 residues. Germline lookup yields CDR1 MGHDK and CDR2 SYGVNS. CDR3 residues: CASSGVVAGGLSSYNEQFF. DNA for the CDR3: TGTGCCAGCAGTGGGGTTGTAGCGGGAGGATTGAGCTCCTACAATGAGCAGTTCTTC.

This clonotype was detected a few times. The chain is built from TRBV18 and TRBJ2-7; D is unclear. The CDR3 runs to 17 residues. Between the trimmed V and J ends, which lost 2 bases and 0 bases, there was a span of 17 bases. Germline CDR1 is KGHSH and CDR2 is LQKENI. The CDR3: CASSPVMAAAVSYEQYF. CDR3 coding DNA: TGTGCCAGCTCACCAGTGATGGCGGCCGCCGTCTCCTACGAGCAGTACTTC.

The chain joins TRBV7-9 to TRBJ1-1, with 10 bases aligning to TRBD1. CDR1 SEHNR and CDR2 FQNEAQ come from the germline V gene (reference sequence). V dropped 5 bases and J dropped 4; count of bases not matched to a gene: 4. The CDR3 runs 14 residues. CDR3 loop: CASSHRDRGTEAFF. The CDR3 coding sequence is TGTGCCAGCAGCCACCGGGACAGGGGCACTGAAGCTTTCTTT.

This clonotype was seen a few times. The gene calls are TRBV10-3 and TRBJ2-3; D unclear. This CDR3 region has 14 residues. Per germline, CDR1 ENHRY and CDR2 SYGVKD. Deletions cut 6 bases from V and 0 bases from J, with 10 bases between. This chain's CDR3 is CAIRGLGSTDTQYF. The CDR3 DNA reads as TGTGCCATCAGGGGGTTGGGTAGCACAGATACGCAGTATTTT.

This clonotype has a count of ten or more. This chain joins TRBV18 and TRBJ1-6; 9 positions match TRBD1. The germline CDR1 and CDR2 sequences are KGHSH and LQKENI. The V gene end was trimmed by 0 bases and the J gene end by 7 bases; junction bases not matched to a gene: 4. The length of the CDR3 is 16 residues. The CDR3 sequence is CASSPPGGTGNSPLHF. The CDR3 DNA reads as TGTGCCAGCTCACCACCGGGAGGGACAGGGAATTCACCCCTCCACTTT.

This clonotype was seen a few times. This chain links TRBV7-2 with TRBJ2-7; 11 bases line up with TRBD2. J was trimmed by 6 bases and V by 4 bases; bases with no gene match: 8. The CDR3 length is 15 residues. Germline CDR1 and CDR2: SGHTA and FQGNSA. CDR3 sequence (DNA): TGTGCCAGCAGCTCCCCTAGCGGGAGGATCGGCGAGCAGTACTTC. This codes for CASSSPSGRIGEQYF.

The J gene is TRBJ2-7, the V gene TRBV6-5, with 10 bases matching TRBD2. This CDR3 has 15 amino acids. V was pared by 6 bases and J by 7 bases, with 12 bases of the junction left unmatched. Germline V CDR1 and CDR2: MNHEY, SVGAGI. CDR3 DNA sequence: TGTGCCAGCAGGGAGGGGCTAGCGGGAGTGCAAGAGCAGTACTTC. Translating it yields CASREGLAGVQEQYF.

Sample share makes this clonotype medium-sized. The chain links TRBV12-3 or TRBV12-4 to TRBJ2-3; 7 bases line up with TRBD1. V lost 1 base and J lost 2; bases outside the gene matches: 3. The CDR3 has 15 amino acids. The CDR3 region has the DNA TGTGCCAGCAGTTTAGGACAGGGACACACAGATACGCAGTATTTT. Protein sequence: CASSLGQGHTDTQYF.

The chain links TRBV12-3 or TRBV12-4 to TRBJ2-1, with D possibly TRBD2 on 5 matching bases. The CDR3 is made up of 12 amino acids. V was clipped by 6 bases and J by 9 bases, with 12 bases between them. In DNA, the CDR3 is TGTGCCAGCAGCCAAGAGGGCAGTGAGCAGTTCTTC. Translation gives CASSQEGSEQFF.

In its sample, this clonotype was seen a few times. The chain carries TRBV29-1 and TRBJ2-1; 8 bases are shared with TRBD2. After removal of 8 bases from V and 8 bases from J, the junction contained 11 bases not matched to a gene. The CDR3 has 13 residues. Germline values: CDR1 SQVTM, CDR2 ANQGSEA. CDR3 loop: CSTERERRDEQFF. CDR3 bases: TGCAGCACCGAGCGGGAGAGAAGGGATGAGCAGTTCTTC.